This TCR beta chain was profiled in a study of Ad26.COV2.S vaccination and SARS-CoV-2 variants. Study-wide results and caveats: It was vaccine recipients, not placebo recipients, who had the higher spike-specific TCR breadth.

As concerns this clone: What it recognizes is unknown.

Data came from immunoSEQ multiplex PCR; TCRdb stores just in-frame clones and leaves some out. The data show hundreds of thousands of clones, roughly nine tenths seen once. The germline V gene has CDR1 MNHNY and CDR2 SVGAGI (reference sequence). V lost 4 bases to trimming and J lost 2 bases; unmatched junction nucleotides: 6. The CDR3 has 15 residues. Documented treatment: some 20 received Ad26.COV2.S at low or high dose, single or two shots; 5 received placebo; per-sample allocation not given. Collection of the samples took place on day 63 after the first injection of vaccine or placebo. Spike of the Wuhan-strain SARS-CoV-2 was expressed by an Ad26 vector, which formed the vaccine.

The genes are TRBV6-6 and TRBJ1-1, with 8 bases that match TRBD1. The specimen comprised peripheral blood, sampled in a trial of Ad26.COV2.S vaccine versus placebo. The TCR originated in a person between 18 and 65 years old who received the Ad26.COV2.S COVID-19 vaccine or a placebo. The DNA of the CDR3 is TGTGCCAGCAGTTTCGTCGGACAGGGAAACACTGAAGCTTTCTTT. As protein: CASSFVGQGNTEAFF.